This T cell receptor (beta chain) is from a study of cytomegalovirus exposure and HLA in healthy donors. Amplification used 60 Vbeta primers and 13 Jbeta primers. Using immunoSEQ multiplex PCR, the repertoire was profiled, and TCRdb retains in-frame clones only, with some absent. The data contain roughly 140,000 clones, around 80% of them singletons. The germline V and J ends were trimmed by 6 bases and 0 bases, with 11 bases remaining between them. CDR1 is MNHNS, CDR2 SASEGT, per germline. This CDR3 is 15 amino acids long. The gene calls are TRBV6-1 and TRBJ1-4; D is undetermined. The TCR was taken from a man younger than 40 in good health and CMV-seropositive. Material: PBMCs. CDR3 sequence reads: CASRSALATNEKLFF. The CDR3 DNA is TGTGCCAGCAGAAGCGCACTAGCAACTAATGAAAAACTGTTTTTT.